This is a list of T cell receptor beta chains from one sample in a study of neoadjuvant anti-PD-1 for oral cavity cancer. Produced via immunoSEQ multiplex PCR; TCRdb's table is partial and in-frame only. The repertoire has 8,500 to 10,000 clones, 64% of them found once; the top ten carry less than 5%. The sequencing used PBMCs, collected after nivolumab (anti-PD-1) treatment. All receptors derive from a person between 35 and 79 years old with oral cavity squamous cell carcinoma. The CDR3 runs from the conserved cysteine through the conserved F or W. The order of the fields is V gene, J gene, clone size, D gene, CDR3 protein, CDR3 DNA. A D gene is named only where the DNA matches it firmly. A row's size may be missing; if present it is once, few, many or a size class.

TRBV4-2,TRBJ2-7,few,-,CASSQDERGREQYF,TGTGCCAGCAGCCAAGATGAAAGGGGCCGCGAGCAGTACTTC
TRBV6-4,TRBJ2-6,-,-,CASSEGISGANVLTF,TGTGCCAGCAGTGAAGGGATCTCTGGGGCCAACGTCCTGACTTTC
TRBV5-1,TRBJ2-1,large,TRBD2,CASSSRPGLADYNEQFF,TGCGCCAGCAGCTCACGCCCGGGACTAGCGGACTACAATGAGCAGTTCTTC
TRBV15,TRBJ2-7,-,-,CATSRDRQSYEQYF,TGTGCCACCAGCAGAGACAGGCAATCCTACGAGCAGTACTTC
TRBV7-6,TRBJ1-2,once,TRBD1,CASSYRQGANYGYTF,TGTGCCAGCAGCTACAGACAGGGGGCTAACTATGGCTACACCTTC
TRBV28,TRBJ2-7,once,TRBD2,CASRLAGGPDEQYF,TGTGCCAGCAGGTTAGCGGGAGGGCCCGACGAGCAGTACTTC
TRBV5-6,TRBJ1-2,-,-,CASSSGPNPLNYGYTF,TGTGCCAGCAGCTCGGGCCCAAACCCCCTGAACTATGGCTACACCTTC
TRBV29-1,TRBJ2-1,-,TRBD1,CSVVGQGVQQTEQFF,TGCAGCGTAGTGGGACAGGGGGTACAACAGACTGAGCAGTTCTTC
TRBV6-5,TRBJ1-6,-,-,CASSYSVGSPLHF,TGTGCCAGCAGTTACTCAGTGGGTTCACCCCTCCACTTT
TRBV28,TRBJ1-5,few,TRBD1,CASRSGQGAQPQHF,TGTGCCAGCAGATCTGGACAGGGGGCACAGCCCCAGCATTTT
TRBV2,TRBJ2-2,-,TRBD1,CASSLGQGYGELFF,TGTGCCAGCAGCCTCGGACAGGGTTACGGGGAGCTGTTTTTT
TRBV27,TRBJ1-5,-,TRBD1,CASSSFPPDRGSNQPQHF,TGTGCCAGCAGTTCCTTTCCACCTGACAGGGGCAGCAATCAGCCCCAGCATTTT
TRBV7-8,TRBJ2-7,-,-,CASSLRGFYEQYF,TGTGCCAGCAGCTTACGAGGATTTTACGAGCAGTACTTC
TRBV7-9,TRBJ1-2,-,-,CASSLDGAVGARGYGYTF,TGTGCCAGCAGCTTAGACGGAGCAGTAGGGGCGCGAGGCTATGGCTACACCTTC
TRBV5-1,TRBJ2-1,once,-,CASSYGTGNSYNEQFF,TGCGCCAGCAGCTATGGGACTGGAAACTCCTACAATGAGCAGTTCTTC
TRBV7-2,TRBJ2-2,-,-,CASSLTVTGELFF,TGTGCCAGCAGCTTAACGGTCACCGGGGAGCTGTTTTTT
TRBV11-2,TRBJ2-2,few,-,CASSLVGTGELFF,TGTGCCAGCAGCTTAGTGGGAACCGGGGAGCTGTTTTTT
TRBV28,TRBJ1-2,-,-,CASSQIGQGVLVYGYTF,TGTGCCAGCAGCCAAATTGGACAAGGCGTACTTGTCTATGGCTACACCTTC
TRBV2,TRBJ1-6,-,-,CASISQGSDNSPLHF,TGTGCCAGCATCTCGCAGGGGTCGGATAATTCACCCCTCCACTTT
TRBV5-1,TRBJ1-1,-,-,CASSLAPRGARTEAFF,TGCGCCAGCAGCCTGGCTCCCCGGGGGGCGAGGACTGAAGCTTTCTTT
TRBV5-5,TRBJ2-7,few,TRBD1,CASSLTGVGEQYF,TGTGCCAGCAGCTTGACAGGGGTTGGGGAGCAGTACTTC
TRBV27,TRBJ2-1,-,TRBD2,CASSPPPAGVREQFF,TGTGCCAGCAGTCCCCCTCCAGCGGGGGTCAGGGAGCAGTTCTTC
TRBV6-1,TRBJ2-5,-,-,CASQGRGAVETQYF,TGTGCCAGCCAAGGTCGGGGGGCCGTGGAGACCCAGTACTTC
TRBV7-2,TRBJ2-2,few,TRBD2,CASSVLAGTGELFF,TGTGCCAGCAGCGTACTAGCGGGAACCGGGGAGCTGTTTTTT
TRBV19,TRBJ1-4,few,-,CASSSSPMVAEKLFF,TGTGCCAGTAGTTCTTCCCCCATGGTGGCGGAAAAACTGTTTTTT
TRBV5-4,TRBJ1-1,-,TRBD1,CASSFLAVQGSEAFF,TGTGCCAGCAGCTTCCTAGCCGTACAGGGGTCTGAAGCTTTCTTT
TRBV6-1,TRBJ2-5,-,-,CASTWGRGAQYF,TGTGCCAGCACGTGGGGCCGAGGGGCCCAGTACTTC
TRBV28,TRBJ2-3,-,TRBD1,CASSTVTGSTDTQYF,TGTGCCAGCAGTACCGTGACAGGGAGCACAGATACGCAGTATTTT
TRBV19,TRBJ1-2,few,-,CASSYPGGVYGYTF,TGTGCCAGTAGTTACCCGGGCGGGGTCTATGGCTACACCTTC
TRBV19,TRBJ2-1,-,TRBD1,CASSGPNRGSYNEQFF,TGTGCCAGTAGTGGGCCCAACAGGGGCTCCTACAATGAGCAGTTCTTC
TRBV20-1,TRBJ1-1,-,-,CSGGRDTEAFF,TGCAGCGGGGGCAGGGACACTGAAGCTTTCTTT
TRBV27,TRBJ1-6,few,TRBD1,CASGYRGLSYSPLHF,TGTGCCAGCGGCTACAGGGGTCTAAGTTATTCACCCCTCCACTTT
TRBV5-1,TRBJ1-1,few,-,CASSYQTGNTEAFF,TGCGCCAGCAGCTACCAGACAGGGAACACTGAAGCTTTCTTT
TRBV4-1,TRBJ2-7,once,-,CASSQPGPIREQYF,TGCGCCAGCAGCCAACCCGGACCGATTCGCGAGCAGTACTTC
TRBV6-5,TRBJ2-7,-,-,CASWATGTYEQYF,TGTGCCAGCTGGGCCACAGGGACCTACGAGCAGTACTTC
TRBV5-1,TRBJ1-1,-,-,CASSLGWAPRAEAFF,TGCGCCAGCAGCTTGGGTTGGGCGCCGAGGGCTGAAGCTTTCTTT
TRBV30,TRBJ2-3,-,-,CAWSPPGRNTDTQYF,TGTGCCTGGAGTCCCCCAGGGAGGAACACAGATACGCAGTATTTT
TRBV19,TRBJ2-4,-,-,CASSRSRSDIQYF,TGTGCCAGTAGTAGGTCCAGATCGGACATTCAGTACTTC
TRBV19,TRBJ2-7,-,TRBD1,CASSISAGGYEQYF,TGTGCCAGTAGTATCTCAGCAGGGGGATACGAGCAGTACTTC
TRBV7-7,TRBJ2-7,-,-,CASSLAEGLSYEQYF,TGTGCTAGCAGCTTAGCGGAGGGCCTCTCCTACGAGCAGTACTTC
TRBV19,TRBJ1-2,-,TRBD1,CASSSGQGGDGYTF,TGTGCCAGTAGTTCAGGACAGGGCGGGGATGGCTACACCTTC
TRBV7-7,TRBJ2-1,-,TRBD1,CASSPPGQFNEQFF,TGTGCTAGCAGCCCCCCGGGACAGTTCAATGAGCAGTTCTTC
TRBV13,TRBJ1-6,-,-,CASSSPGERLHF,TGTGCCAGCAGCTCCCCCGGAGAGCGCCTCCACTTT
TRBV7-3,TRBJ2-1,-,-,CASSLTGRVGEQFF,TGTGCCAGCAGCTTAACGGGAAGGGTCGGTGAGCAGTTCTTC
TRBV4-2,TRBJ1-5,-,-,CASSPQGMSNQPQHF,TGTGCCAGCAGCCCCCAGGGGATGAGCAATCAGCCCCAGCATTTT
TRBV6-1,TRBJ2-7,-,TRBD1,CASSSDRNTLYEQYF,TGTGCCAGCAGTTCGGACAGGAATACACTCTACGAGCAGTACTTC
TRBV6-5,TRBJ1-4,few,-,CASSPGITGEKLFF,TGTGCCAGCAGCCCAGGGATCACGGGAGAAAAACTGTTTTTT